This T cell receptor beta chain comes out of a study of T cell clonality in common variable immunodeficiency. General observations from the study: Common variable immunodeficiency TCR beta sequences reportedly had fewer deletions and N-nucleotide insertions.

CVID meant reduced serum IgG, IgA and/or IgM plus specific antibody deficiency. Assay used: immunoSEQ multiplex PCR; TCRdb lists only in-frame clones, some missing. The data show more than 9,000 clones, none appearing only once, with over 6% held by the ten largest. Concerning this clone itself: Its antigen is still unknown.

The TCR sequence derives from a human donor with common variable immunodeficiency. What was sequenced was peripheral blood mononuclear cells.

Incomplete CDR3 DNA: TGTGCCTGGAGTGAAGGACTAGCGGGAGGAGAGACC. Residues: CAWSEGLAGGET. The full CDR3 protein reads CAWSEGLAGGETQYF. This chain joins TRBV30 and TRBJ2-5; 14 nucleotides align to TRBD2. Sequencing ends 3 residues short of the CDR3 end; the germline J gene provides the rest. J was trimmed by 4 bases and V by 1 base; bases with no gene match: 2. Germline V gene data show CDR1 as GTSNPN and CDR2 as SVGIG (reference sequence). The CDR3 is 15 amino acids.